Shown below are 9 T cell receptor beta chains from a single sample sequenced in a study of technical replicates of blood from a few donors. Repertoires were generated with immunoSEQ multiplex PCR, while TCRdb's copy carries only in-frame clones and drops some. The top ten clones hold under 0.2% of a sample with about 67,000 clones, about 98% of them seen once. Sequencing input: T cells isolated from PBMCs. All receptors derive from a human donor in good health.

The rearrangement uses TRBV5-1 and TRBJ1-4, with TRBD1 as a possible D gene (5 bases). V was clipped by 4 bases and J by 0 bases, with 10 bases between them. This CDR3 is 15 amino acids long. Germline V gives CDR1 SGHRS, CDR2 YFSETQ. CDR3 bases: TGCGCCAGCAGCCCTGTGACAGCAACTAATGAAAAACTGTTTTTT. Translating it yields CASSPVTATNEKLFF.

This chain joins TRBV2 and TRBJ2-7; 7 bases align to TRBD1. Trimming at V came to 6 bases and at J to 2 bases, leaving 10 bases not matched to a gene. This CDR3 is 15 amino acids long. Per germline, CDR1 SNHLY and CDR2 FYNNEI. The CDR3 is CASRRNYRGTYEQYF. CDR3 bases: TGTGCCAGCAGGAGAAATTACAGGGGAACCTACGAGCAGTACTTC.

The chain combines TRBV4-1 with TRBJ2-7, with 8 bases aligning to TRBD2. The ends lost 5 bases at V and 3 bases at J; junction bases unmatched: 6. The CDR3 is 14 residues long. Germline loops: CDR1 MGHRA, CDR2 YSYEKL. The CDR3 DNA reads as TGCGCCAGCAGCTCCCGGACTAGCAGCTACGAGCAGTACTTC. Protein sequence: CASSSRTSSYEQYF.

This clone was seen once. The CDR3: CASSYSEAGRTEAFF. The CDR3 nucleotides are TGTGCCAGCAGTTACTCGGAGGCTGGGCGGACTGAAGCTTTCTTT. The V and J genes are TRBV6-5 and TRBJ1-1; D is unresolved. V lost 0 bases, J lost 5 bases, and 13 bases lay in between. CDR3 length: 15 residues. Germline assignment: CDR1 MNHEY and CDR2 SVGAGI.

The V and J genes are TRBV5-1 and TRBJ1-1, with a possible D match to TRBD1 (5 bases). This CDR3 has 13 residues. V was cut by 4 bases and J by 2 bases, with 9 bases left in between. Germline V lookup: CDR1 SGHRS, CDR2 YFSETQ. DNA for the CDR3: TGCGCCAGCAGCACCGACAGTAACACTGAAGCTTTCTTT. It yields the protein CASSTDSNTEAFF.

As DNA, the CDR3 is TGTGCCAGCAGCCGGGGACAGGGACATTACAATGAGCAGTTCTTC. It is translated as CASSRGQGHYNEQFF. The chain recombines TRBV7-8 with TRBJ2-1; 9 bases line up with TRBD1. The V gene end was trimmed by 5 bases and the J gene end by 4 bases; junction bases not matched to a gene: 6. Germline V lookup: CDR1 SGHVS, CDR2 FQNEAQ. This CDR3 has 15 amino acids.

This chain links TRBV5-1 with TRBJ2-1; 8 bases match TRBD1. Germline loops: CDR1 SGHRS, CDR2 YFSETQ. The V segment lost 4 bases and the J segment 9 bases; nucleotides outside the gene matches: 18. The CDR3 is 17 amino acids. The CDR3 region is CASSLGVSGTGSSEQFF. The CDR3 nucleotides read TGCGCCAGCAGCCTTGGAGTCTCCGGGACAGGATCGAGTGAGCAGTTCTTC.

V usage is TRBV7-9 and J usage is TRBJ2-7; 8 bases agree with TRBD1. Germline assignment: CDR1 SEHNR and CDR2 FQNEAQ (reference sequence). The V segment lost 3 bases and the J segment 3 bases; nucleotides outside the gene matches: 4. This CDR3 has 14 amino acids. This CDR3 is CASSLGDRNYEQYF. The CDR3 DNA follows: TGTGCCAGCAGCTTGGGGGACAGGAACTACGAGCAGTACTTC.

On this clone: The junction departs from germline at one end; a sequencing error may be responsible. V gene TRBV29-1 combines with J gene TRBJ2-1, with D possibly matching TRBD1 (6 bases). There are 12 residues in the CDR3. Germline V gene sequence: CDR1 SQVTM, CDR2 ANQGSEA. CDR3 in DNA: TGCAGCGTAGAAGAGGACAGCAATGAGCAGTTCTTC. Its protein product is CSVEEDSNEQFF.